This is a list of T cell receptor beta chains from one sample in a study of cytomegalovirus exposure and HLA in healthy donors. TCRdb keeps only in-frame clones here, not all; method: immunoSEQ multiplex PCR. The sample holds around 120,000 clones, approximately 85% seen once. The sequencing input was PBMCs. These TCRs come from a male donor in good health and CMV-seropositive. Both conserved end residues are part of each CDR3. Fields, in order: D gene, clone size, J gene, V gene, CDR3 protein. D genes are given only for firm matches. Clone sizes are given selectively: once, few, many, or a class where the clone is expanded.

>.|.|TRBJ1-2|TRBV7-8
CASSSAGPNYGYTF
>.|.|TRBJ1-2|TRBV9
CASSEQGRDYGYTF
>.|.|TRBJ2-3|TRBV9
CASSARQGTDTQYF
>.|once|TRBJ1-2|TRBV5-1
CASGMTGGSYGYTF
>TRBD2|.|TRBJ2-3|TRBV28
CASSLSGLAGEDTQYF
>TRBD1|once|TRBJ1-2|TRBV29-1
CSVVNRGYGYTF
>TRBD2|.|TRBJ2-1|TRBV10-3
CATRGGGYNEQFF
>TRBD1|.|TRBJ1-2|TRBV28
CASSSPTGGKVPYTF
>TRBD2|.|TRBJ2-5|TRBV5-1
CASSPGPSGRLETQYF
>.|.|TRBJ2-7|TRBV18
CASSPVSHEQYF
>TRBD2|.|TRBJ2-1|TRBV7-3
CASSVAGGRREQFF